This is a list of T cell receptor beta chains from one sample in a study of blood T cells in healthy people across ages. TCRdb analysed the 5' RACE reads with MiXCR anew, one entry per CDR3 protein. This sample yields roughly 1 million distinct CDR3 sequences, of which approximately 25% are seen a single time; less than 0.75% belongs to the top ten. Another study also made use of these data, one on T cells of mothers and their children.

Sequencing was performed on blood. These receptors came from a girl aged 2 to 10 in good health. The CDR3 runs from the conserved cysteine through the conserved F or W. A D gene is named only where the DNA matches it firmly. Expanded clones are given a class, and other clones once, few, many or no size at all.

V gene	J gene	clone size	D gene	CDR3 DNA	CDR3 protein
TRBV28	TRBJ1-5	few	NA	TGTGCCAGCAGTTTCCAGCGATATAGCAATCAGCCCCAGCATTTT	CASSFQRYSNQPQHF
TRBV7-2	TRBJ1-3	few	NA	TGTGCCAGCAGCTTCGGCCGGGGGGCTGGAAACACCATATATTTT	CASSFGRGAGNTIYF
TRBV29-1	TRBJ2-1	NA	TRBD1	TGCAGCTCCGGCCCCAGGGGGAACTACAATGAGCAGTTCTTC	CSSGPRGNYNEQFF
TRBV28	TRBJ2-2	few	TRBD1	TGTGCCAGCAGGGGACAGGTGAACACCGGGGAGCTGTTTTTT	CASRGQVNTGELFF
TRBV12-3/TRBV12-4	TRBJ1-2	few	NA	TGTGCCAGCAGTTTTGGGACCGAAAGAACCGGCTACACCTTC	CASSFGTERTGYTF
TRBV5-1	TRBJ2-5	few	NA	TGCGCCAGCAGATTAGGGCAACAAGAGACCCAGTACTTC	CASRLGQQETQYF
TRBV20-1	TRBJ2-1	NA	TRBD2	TGCAGTGCGGCGGTAGGGAGGGCAAAGAATGAGCAGTTCTTC	CSAAVGRAKNEQFF
TRBV20-1	TRBJ2-5	few	TRBD2	TGCAGTGCTAGAGATATGGGACTAGCGGGATCATTCGGAGAGACCCAGTACTTC	CSARDMGLAGSFGETQYF
TRBV28	TRBJ1-5	few	NA	TGTGCCAGCACCCCCGGTCGCGGGCGGAATCAGCCCCAGCATTTT	CASTPGRGRNQPQHF
TRBV28	TRBJ1-4	NA	NA	TGTGCCAGCACCCAGGGCCCCCGGAATGAAAAACTGTTTTTT	CASTQGPRNEKLFF
TRBV2	TRBJ2-2	few	TRBD1	TGTGCCAGCAGTTTGGACAGGAGCACCGGGGAGCTGTTTTTT	CASSLDRSTGELFF
TRBV12-3/TRBV12-4	TRBJ2-5	NA	TRBD2	TGTGCCAGCAGTTTATTTCCTAGCGGGGGAACCCAGTACTTC	CASSLFPSGGTQYF
TRBV14	TRBJ1-2	NA	TRBD1	TGTACCAGCAGCCACCTCCTAGAAGGGGGCTGGTACTATGGCTACACCTTC	CTSSHLLEGGWYYGYTF
TRBV14	TRBJ2-7	NA	NA	TGTGCCGGCAGCGGAGGGGGCGGTTTGAAGCAGTACTTC	CAGSGGGGLKQYF
TRBV5-6	TRBJ2-6	few	TRBD1	TGTGCCAGCATCTTCAGACAGGGTACGGGGGCCAACGTCCTGACTTTC	CASIFRQGTGANVLTF
TRBV18	TRBJ1-5	NA	TRBD1	TGTGCCAGCTCACCCCCGGACAGGGGTAATCAGCCCCAGCATTTT	CASSPPDRGNQPQHF
TRBV10-3	TRBJ2-1	few	TRBD2	TGTGCCATCAGTGACCCAAGCGGGGGGGAGGATGAGCAGTTCTTC	CAISDPSGGEDEQFF
TRBV15	TRBJ2-3	NA	NA	TGTGCCACCAGCACAGCCGTCCTAACAACAGATACGCAGTATTTT	CATSTAVLTTDTQYF
TRBV6-5	TRBJ1-3	NA	NA	TGTGCCAGCAGTTACTCAGGGAGCAAAGGAAACACCATATATTTT	CASSYSGSKGNTIYF
TRBV2	TRBJ1-1	NA	NA	TGTGCCAGCCCGGGACAAGGTGAAGCTTTCTTT	CASPGQGEAFF
TRBV18	TRBJ2-1	NA	TRBD2	TGTGCCAGCGGTGGCACTAGCGGGAGGGCCTTGGTTCAGTTCTTC	CASGGTSGRALVQFF
TRBV6-5	TRBJ2-1	many	NA	TGTGCCAGCAGTTACTCGGGCTATGAGCAGTTCTTC	CASSYSGYEQFF
TRBV24-1	TRBJ2-1	NA	TRBD1	TGTGCCACCAGTCAGATTCAACCCGGGGACAGGATCAATGAGCAGTTCTTC	CATSQIQPGDRINEQFF
TRBV5-1	TRBJ2-1	NA	NA	TGCGCCAGCAGAGTGGGGAACAATGAGCAGTTCTTC	CASRVGNNEQFF
TRBV7-9	TRBJ2-5	NA	TRBD1	TGTGCCAGCAGCTCCCGGACAGGATCTTTACGAGGGCAGTACTTC	CASSSRTGSLRGQYF
TRBV11-3	TRBJ2-7	few	NA	TGTGCCAGCAGCCCTCTTAATCACGGCGAGCAGTACTTC	CASSPLNHGEQYF
TRBV18	TRBJ2-7	NA	TRBD2	TGTGCCAGCTCTCCTGGGACTAGCGGCGCCTACTACGAGCAGTACTTC	CASSPGTSGAYYEQYF
TRBV7-2	TRBJ2-1	many	TRBD2	TGTGCCAGCAGTTTAGCGGGAGGGCCGTACAATGAGCAGTTCTTC	CASSLAGGPYNEQFF
TRBV7-2	TRBJ2-3	NA	TRBD1	TGTGCCAGCAGCTTAGCGGGACAGGGGAGCACAGATACGCAGTATTTT	CASSLAGQGSTDTQYF
TRBV12-3/TRBV12-4	TRBJ2-4	NA	NA	TGTGCCAGCAGCCCGGGGGTTGGGGCCAAAAACATTCAGTACTTC	CASSPGVGAKNIQYF
TRBV5-1	TRBJ1-2	NA	TRBD1	TGCGCCAGCAGCCTGCCTACAGGGGATGGCTACACCTTC	CASSLPTGDGYTF